This T cell receptor (beta chain) was captured in a study of control samples from healthy donors and cancer patients. V lost 6 bases to trimming and J lost 1 base; unmatched junction nucleotides: 3. The CDR3 loop spans 13 amino acids. The data were produced by immunoSEQ multiplex PCR, yet TCRdb's version contains in-frame clones alone and is incomplete. This sample has 400,000 to 500,000 clones, with 75% to 95% found just once. Specimen: PBMCs. This sequence originates from a middle-aged man with head and neck cancer. The chain is built from TRBV12-3 or TRBV12-4 and TRBJ2-7; 7 nucleotides match TRBD1. The CDR3 coding sequence is TGTGCCAGCAGCAGGGACAGTTCCTACGAGCAGTACTTC. It is translated as CASSRDSSYEQYF.